This T cell receptor beta chain was found in a study of blood T cell repertoires in COVID-19 (dated by TCRdb to 2018 to 2021). In terms of the full investigation: Collaborator samples came from the United States, Italy and Spain and covered acute and convalescent phases of COVID-19. The material from the prospective study consisted of cDNA or gDNA derived from T cells, B-cell-depleted T cells, or PBMCs. Deeply sampled blood TCRbeta repertoires from subjects exposed to, actively infected with, or recovered from COVID-19 were included in the dataset. A freely available public database, intended as a resource for researchers studying the immune response to SARS-CoV-2, is where the repertoires were released. Samples were obtained from the ongoing ImmuneRACE study (first 160 participants) and from 950 to 1,500 subjects provided by 6 global collaborators. A de-identified subject ID, COVID-19 status, age in years and sex were almost always included in the sample metadata. Where HLA class I and class II types were available, the types were taken from metadata supplied by the sample provider, not from assay-based typing.

One collaborating source in Seattle enrolled patients while the patients were actively infected and followed the patients over time throughout the course of disease. The collaborating institutions used their own protocols to collect whole blood in K2EDTA tubes. For TCRbeta analysis, collaborators shipped samples in one of three forms: frozen whole blood, isolated PBMCs, or DNA extracted from either of those sample types. The immunoSEQ Assay, a bias-controlled multiplex PCR, was used to amplify TCRbeta CDR3 regions from genomic DNA. The original methods were these. The number of nucleated cells in each sample was estimated from the amplification of reference gene primers within the assay. To quantify the absolute abundance of each unique TCRbeta CDR3 rearrangement, sequence reads were collapsed and filtered. Productive Simpson clonality was computed per sample as the square root of Simpson's diversity index over productive rearrangements. Not all clones reach the TCRdb copy of this immuneACCESS table, which keeps in-frame sequences only. Checked studies attribute under half of the gap to unresolved V genes and leave the rest unexplained. Clone size and the V and J calls come from that table; the DNA yielded D and trimming. The sample table lists fewer than 500,000 clones, about 90% of them with a count of one. The top ten constitute 0.65% to 1% of the sample.

Comment on this clone: This clone's antigen is unknown. Base qualities are not provided; no much larger clone lies one nucleotide away.

The paper as a whole reports these results and caveats: The amount of clinical and demographic metadata varied by source and participant and was provided uncurated.

Spanning cysteine to phenylalanine, the CDR3 consists of 14 amino acids. The entry retains the CDR3 DNA only, 42 bases that are in frame from base 1. Here V drops 6 bases and J drops 5 bases, and the junction holds 9 bases not matched to any gene. For CDR1 and CDR2, the germline V gene lists WSHSY and SAAADI. Sequences were obtained from peripheral blood. The receptor chain draws on TRBV10-2 and TRBJ2-5; 7 nucleotides in the junction match TRBD2. This receptor was taken from a young man with COVID-19, enrolled during active disease. The bases are TGCGCCAGCAGGCTTGGGGGGGGTGGGGAGACCCAGTACTTC. It translates as CASRLGGGGETQYF.